The 30 T cell receptor beta chains given below trace back to one sample, sequenced in a study of cytomegalovirus exposure and HLA in healthy donors. The PCR contained 60 Vbeta and 13 Jbeta primers. Measured with immunoSEQ multiplex PCR; TCRdb has only the in-frame clones, and not every one. The profile shows some 180,000 clones, nearly 80% of them singletons. Sample: PBMCs. The receptors come from a female donor in good health and CMV-seronegative.

This chain connects TRBV19 to TRBJ1-4; 11 nucleotides match TRBD1. V lost 8 bases and J lost 9; bases outside the gene matches: 5. Germline V lookup: CDR1 LNHDA, CDR2 SQIVND (reference sequence). There are 13 residues in the CDR3. CDR3 nucleotides: TGTGCCAGTGGACAGGGGGCATCTAAAAAACTGTTTTTT. It translates to CASGQGASKKLFF.

CDR3 sequence reads: CAISEGATVGEQYF. The CDR3 DNA reads TGTGCCATCAGTGAGGGGGCTACCGTTGGGGAGCAGTACTTC. J is TRBJ2-7 and V is TRBV10-3, with D perhaps matching TRBD1 (5 bases). The V gene lost 2 bases and the J gene lost 7 bases, with 15 bases spanning the gap. CDR1 ENHRY and CDR2 SYGVKD come from the germline V gene. The CDR3 is 14 amino acids.

The count of this clone is one. At one end, the junction sequence differs from germline, possibly due to a read error. V is TRBV7-9 and J is TRBJ2-7; TRBD1 is a possible D gene (5 bases). The germline V gene encodes CDR1 SEHNR and CDR2 FQNEAQ (reference sequence). The CDR3 spans 14 residues. CDR3 protein: CSSNQGISSYEQYF. The DNA of the CDR3 is TGTTCCAGCAACCAGGGTATCAGCTCCTACGAGCAGTACTTC.

The J gene is TRBJ1-5, the V gene TRBV30; D remains unclear. There are 14 residues in the CDR3. Trimming took 5 bases from V and 5 from J, leaving 16 bases between them. CDR1 and CDR2 (germline): GTSNPN, SVGIG (reference sequence). CDR3 DNA: TGTGCCTGGTCCCGCGGTCAAATAGATCAGCCCCAGCATTTT. Its protein is CAWSRGQIDQPQHF.

This clone was recorded at least ten times. This chain links TRBV6-1 with TRBJ1-4; the match to TRBD1 covers 7 bases. The CDR3 has 14 amino acids. V trimming: 6 bases; J trimming: 10 bases; junction bases outside the gene matches: 11. Per the germline V gene, CDR1 is MNHNS and CDR2 is SASEGT. The CDR3 loop is CASSRGNVKGKLFF. The CDR3, as DNA: TGTGCCAGCAGCAGGGGGAACGTTAAGGGAAAACTGTTTTTT.

This clone was found a few times. This sequence joins TRBV29-1 and TRBJ2-5; 11 positions match TRBD1. With the DNA end fitting TRBJ2-7 better, the J assignment may be wrong. The length of the CDR3 is 15 residues. The germline gives CDR1 SQVTM, CDR2 ANQGSEA. The CDR3: CSASGDRGDSYEQYF. The CDR3 coding sequence is TGCAGCGCAAGCGGGGACAGGGGGGACTCTTACGAGCAGTACTTC.

The V and J genes are TRBV7-2 and TRBJ2-5, with 9 bases matching TRBD1. The CDR3 totals 15 residues. The junction had 9 bases not matched to a gene; V was cut back by 5 bases and J by 5 bases. CDR1 SGHTA and CDR2 FQGNSA come from the germline V gene. CDR3 nucleotides: TGTGCCAGCAGCCCCGACAGGGGGTCTTGGGAGACCCAGTACTTC. Translated, it gives CASSPDRGSWETQYF.

V usage is TRBV15 and J usage is TRBJ2-7; D perhaps matches TRBD2 (5 bases). The V gene's germline CDR1 is LNHNV and CDR2 YYDKDF (reference sequence). Trimming pared 6 bases from V and 4 bases from J, leaving 10 bases between. The CDR3 runs to 12 residues. CDR3 region: CATSTRGYEQYF. Here the CDR3 DNA reads TGTGCCACCAGTACTCGGGGTTACGAGCAGTACTTC. Full variable domain (missing parts from reference TRBV15 and TRBJ2-7): DAMVIQNPRYQVTQFGKPVTLSCSQTLNHNVMYWYQQKSSQAPKLLFHYYDKDFNNEADTPDNFQSRRPNTSFCFLDIRSPGLGDTAMYLCATSTRGYEQYFGPGTRLTVT.

V and J are TRBV27 and TRBJ1-1; TRBD1 is a possible D gene (6 bases). Germline V gene lookup returns CDR1 MNHEY and CDR2 SMNVEV (reference sequence). Trimming took off 3 bases at V and 4 bases at J, with 12 bases between the two ends. This CDR3 has 14 amino acids. The CDR3 sequence is CASSFRGWGTEAFF. In DNA form, the CDR3 reads TGTGCCAGCAGTTTCAGGGGTTGGGGCACTGAAGCTTTCTTT.

Comments on this clone: One end of the junction is discordant with germline, which a read error may explain. This sequence joins TRBV7-9 and TRBJ1-1; maybe TRBD1 (5 bases). CDR1 is SEHNR and CDR2 is FQNEAQ in the germline V gene (reference sequence). The CDR3 extends over 14 amino acids. The chain's CDR3 is CSSSALQGNTEAFF. CDR3 nucleotides: TGTTCCAGCAGCGCCCTGCAGGGGAACACTGAAGCTTTCTTT.

The rearrangement joins TRBV21-1 to TRBJ1-1; TRBD1, the D gene given by the table, was not confirmed from the DNA. TRBV21-1 constitutes a pseudogene. The CDR3 runs 13 residues. CDR3 bases: TGTGCCAGCAGCCTAGGGGAAACAGATGAAGCTTTCTTT. Translation: CASSLGETDEAFF.

The gene calls are TRBV19 and TRBJ2-3; TRBD2 agrees at 8 bases. V shed 6 bases, J shed 1 base, and the junction held 9 bases outside the gene matches. Germline values: CDR1 LNHDA, CDR2 SQIVND (reference sequence). The CDR3 sequence is 16 residues long. For the CDR3, the DNA is TGTGCCAGTAGGCGCCGGGAGGGCCGTGGCACAGATACGCAGTATTTT. Translation: CASRRREGRGTDTQYF.

This chain uses TRBV5-1 with TRBJ1-1; D not certain. The CDR3 totals 19 residues. The V and J ends lost 4 bases and 0 bases respectively, with 25 bases between them. Germline CDR1 SGHRS, CDR2 YFSETQ. CDR3 nucleotides: TGCGCCAGCAGCCCCAAGCTGGGTCAGGCTCGAGGGATGAACACTGAAGCTTTCTTT. Its protein is CASSPKLGQARGMNTEAFF.

This chain connects TRBV7-8 to TRBJ2-5, with TRBD2 as a possible D gene (6 bases). The J call may be in error: the DNA end matches TRBJ2-7 better. The CDR3 totals 13 residues. CDR1 is SGHVS, CDR2 FQNEAQ, per germline. CDR3 loop: CASSWRGPYEQYF. In nucleotides, the CDR3 is TGTGCCAGCAGTTGGAGGGGTCCTTACGAGCAGTACTTC.

This clone showed up just a few times. The CDR3 loop is CASSPIGTTIAYEQYF. DNA of the CDR3: TGCGCCAGCAGCCCGATAGGGACTACAATTGCCTACGAGCAGTACTTC. This chain links TRBV5-1 with TRBJ2-7, with 7 nucleotides matching TRBD2. J lost 2 bases, V lost 4 bases, and 12 bases had no gene match. This CDR3 spans 16 amino acids. Per germline, CDR1 SGHRS and CDR2 YFSETQ.

The chain is built from TRBV7-3 and TRBJ1-1; D gene uncertain. Germline CDR1 reads SGHTA; CDR2 reads FQGTGA. The CDR3 runs 13 residues. Between the trimmed V and J ends, which lost 5 bases and 1 base, there was a span of 8 bases. CDR3 protein: CASSPSGNTEAFF. The CDR3 coding sequence is TGTGCCAGCAGCCCCTCCGGGAACACTGAAGCTTTCTTT.

V and J are TRBV10-3 and TRBJ1-2, with D possibly matching TRBD1 (5 bases). Trimming shortened V by 4 bases and J by 5 bases, and 14 bases separated the two germline ends. CDR3 length: 14 amino acids. The germline V gene has CDR1 ENHRY and CDR2 SYGVKD. The CDR3 reads CAISATGGDYGYTF. CDR3 coding DNA: TGTGCCATCAGTGCTACAGGCGGAGATTATGGCTACACCTTC.

The chain has TRBV18 and TRBJ1-5; 9 bases fit TRBD1. J lost 11 bases, V lost 8 bases, and 13 bases had no gene match. Germline lookup yields CDR1 KGHSH and CDR2 LQKENI. The CDR3 sequence is 14 residues long. CDR3 sequence: CASAPGTGKSTQHF. CDR3 DNA: TGTGCCAGCGCCCCCGGGACAGGGAAGTCGACCCAGCATTTT. Combining the CDR3 with reference TRBV18 and TRBJ1-5 gives the whole variable domain NAGVMQNPRHLVRRRGQEARLRCSPMKGHSHVYWYRQLPEEGLKFMVYLQKENIIDESGMPKERFSAEFPKEGPSILRIQQVVRGDSAAYFCASAPGTGKSTQHFGDGTRLSIL.

The chain has TRBV9 and TRBJ1-5, with a tentative D call TRBD1 (6 bases). This CDR3 region has 13 residues. Germline V CDR1 and CDR2: SGDLS, YYNGEE. V lost 5 bases and J lost 5, with 11 bases in between. CDR3 sequence (DNA): TGTGCCAGCAGTGAAGGGGGTGATCAGCCCCAGCATTTT. Protein sequence: CASSEGGDQPQHF.

The chain is built from TRBV18 and TRBJ1-1, with TRBD1 matching over 10 bases. Germline-derived CDR1 and CDR2 are KGHSH and LQKENI. The J segment lost 2 bases and the V segment lost 3 bases, leaving 6 bases of the junction unmatched. The CDR3 covers 16 residues. As DNA, the CDR3 is TGTGCCAGCTCACCGGGACAGGGGCGCCCAAACACTGAAGCTTTCTTT. Translated: CASSPGQGRPNTEAFF.

The chain is built from TRBV7-6 and TRBJ2-1; 10 nucleotides line up with TRBD2. This CDR3 contains 20 residues. CDR1 and CDR2 (germline): SGHVS, FNYEAQ. The J segment lost 0 bases and the V segment lost 1 base, leaving 12 bases of the junction unmatched. CDR3 bases: TGTGCCAGCAGCTTAGGGCTGGCTAGCGGGAGCTTAAGCTCCTACAATGAGCAGTTCTTC. It codes for CASSLGLASGSLSSYNEQFF.

This sequence joins TRBV29-1 and TRBJ1-5, with TRBD1 matching 7 bases. CDR3 size: 14 residues. Germline CDR1 is SQVTM and CDR2 is ANQGSEA. The V gene end was trimmed by 5 bases and the J gene end by 5 bases; junction bases not matched to a gene: 9. Written as DNA, the CDR3 is TGCAGCGTTCGGTCAGACAGGGAGGATCAGCCCCAGCATTTT. This codes for CSVRSDREDQPQHF.

This sequence joins TRBV5-1 and TRBJ2-3, with 9 positions matching TRBD2. Germline V gene sequence: CDR1 SGHRS, CDR2 YFSETQ. Unmatched junction bases numbered 13, after V lost 4 bases and J lost 7 bases. The CDR3 is 16 amino acids. The CDR3 region is CASSATSSRGGYTQYF. The CDR3 DNA follows: TGCGCCAGCAGCGCGACCTCCTCGCGGGGGGGTTATACGCAGTATTTT.

V and J are TRBV18 and TRBJ1-4; D gene uncertain. Trimming shortened V by 1 base and J by 5 bases, and 17 bases separated the two germline ends. The CDR3 length is 17 residues. Germline values: CDR1 KGHSH, CDR2 LQKENI. DNA for the CDR3: TGTGCCAGCTCACCACAGGGAGCAGGAGTGGAAAATGAAAAACTGTTTTTT. It is translated as CASSPQGAGVENEKLFF.

The V call is TRBV11-2, the J call TRBJ2-3; D may be TRBD1 (5 bases). CDR1 is SGHAT and CDR2 is FQNNGV in the germline V gene. Trimming shortened V by 3 bases and J by 2 bases, and 15 bases separated the two germline ends. The CDR3 spans 16 residues. The CDR3, as DNA: TGTGCCAGCAGCTTCCGACAGTTTGGCTACACAGATACGCAGTATTTT. Translating gives CASSFRQFGYTDTQYF.

The rearrangement joins TRBV2 to TRBJ2-2; 11 bases map to TRBD2. The CDR3 totals 15 residues. CDR1 and CDR2 from the germline V gene are SNHLY and FYNNEI. Losses at the gene ends were 6 bases for V and 5 bases for J; bases not matched to a gene: 5. CDR3 sequence (DNA): TGTGCCAGCAGAACTAGCGGGGGATCTACCGGGGAGCTGTTTTTT. Translated: CASRTSGGSTGELFF.

The genes are TRBV28 and TRBJ1-4; 10 bases align to TRBD1. This CDR3 contains 15 residues. The V and J ends lost 6 bases and 6 bases, in that order; junction bases with no gene match: 7. Germline V gives CDR1 MDHEN, CDR2 SYDVKM. The CDR3 DNA reads as TGTGCCAGCAGGACTTGGACAGGGGGAGATGAAAAACTGTTTTTT. Protein: CASRTWTGGDEKLFF.

The chain couples TRBV7-9 to TRBJ2-7, with TRBD1 matching 9 bases. J lost 3 bases, V lost 1 base, and 7 bases had no gene match. The germline CDR1 and CDR2 sequences are SEHNR and FQNEAQ (reference sequence). CDR3 length equals 16 residues. Here the CDR3 DNA reads TGTGCCAGCAGCTTAGTGTTAACAGGGGGCGACTACGAGCAGTACTTC. This encodes CASSLVLTGGDYEQYF.

The chain combines TRBV28 with TRBJ2-7; 7 nucleotides agree with TRBD1. Germline assignment: CDR1 MDHEN and CDR2 SYDVKM. The trim removed 4 bases at V and 3 bases at J, leaving 9 bases unmatched. This CDR3 region has 15 residues. The CDR3 reads CASSSSGTDFYEQYF. CDR3 sequence (DNA): TGTGCCAGCAGTTCCTCCGGGACAGACTTCTACGAGCAGTACTTC.

The chain recombines TRBV10-3 with TRBJ1-1, with TRBD1 as a possible D gene (5 bases). V was clipped by 0 bases and J by 8 bases, with 7 bases between them. Germline CDR1 is ENHRY and CDR2 is SYGVKD. There are 12 residues in the CDR3. The CDR3: CAISESNREAFF. The CDR3 DNA follows: TGTGCCATCAGTGAGTCGAACAGGGAAGCTTTCTTT.